This TCR beta chain is drawn from a study of blood T cell repertoires in COVID-19. Original data processing: From reference gene primer amplification, estimates of nucleated cell counts were derived. Only in-frame clones appear in the TCRdb table, and some are missing; sequencing was by immunoSEQ multiplex PCR. V and J calls and clone size follow that table, whereas D and trimming were derived from the DNA. The sample includes 350,000 to 450,000 clones, more than 85% of them seen just once. The germline V gene has CDR1 LGHDT and CDR2 YNNKEL (reference sequence). The length of the CDR3 is 14 residues. Trimming pared 4 bases from V and 3 bases from J, leaving 10 bases between.

Sequencing used peripheral blood. This chain uses TRBV3-1 (or the pseudogene TRBV3-2) with TRBJ1-3, with a possible D match to TRBD1 (5 bases). This TCR was recovered from a human donor in a cohort sampled during active COVID-19. The CDR3 loop is CASSLSQGGNTIYF. CDR3 in DNA: TGTGCCAGCAGCCTAAGCCAGGGTGGAAACACCATATATTTT.